The entry that follows covers one T cell receptor beta chain sequence. Method: immunoSEQ multiplex PCR; TCRdb's copy keeps in-frame clones and lacks some. The profile shows around 300,000 clones, around 89% of them singletons. Noted treatment: some 19 received Ad26.COV2.S at low or high dose, single or two shots; 5 received placebo; per-sample allocation not given. Sample collection was performed on day 63 after the first vaccine or placebo injection. These data are taken from a study of Ad26.COV2.S vaccination and SARS-CoV-2 variants. This CDR3 spans 14 amino acids. CDR1 is SQVTM and CDR2 is ANQGSEA in the germline V gene. With 5 bases removed from V and 4 bases from J, the gap between germline ends came to 15 bases.

The specimen was peripheral blood, collected in a trial of Ad26.COV2.S vaccine versus placebo. The TCR sequence derives from a person aged 18-65 years who received the Ad26.COV2.S COVID-19 vaccine or a placebo. The J gene is TRBJ2-1, the V gene TRBV29-1; no definite D call. The CDR3 region has the DNA TGCAGCGTTACTAAGCCCGGACGTTACAATGAGCAGTTCTTC. Translated: CSVTKPGRYNEQFF.